The rows below give T cell receptor beta chains drawn from one sample of a study of cytomegalovirus exposure and HLA in healthy donors. Assay used: immunoSEQ multiplex PCR; TCRdb lists only in-frame clones, some missing. The sample lists about 180,000 clones, 76% occurring once. The sample taken for sequencing was PBMCs. The receptors stem from a woman aged 30 to 39 in good health and CMV-seropositive. Each CDR3 is given with its conserved first and last residue. D genes are given only for firm matches. Size is stated for part of the rows, as once, few or many counts, or as a class when the clone is expanded.

j_call | d_call | clone_size | v_call | cdr3_length | cdr3_aa | cdr3_nt
TRBJ2-6 | TRBD1 | . | TRBV19 | 16 | CASSFTGGSGANVLTF | TGTGCCAGTAGTTTTACAGGGGGCTCTGGGGCCAACGTCCTGACTTTC
TRBJ2-3 | . | . | TRBV29-1 | 15 | CSVEIPEKSTDTQYF | TGCAGCGTTGAAATCCCAGAAAAGAGCACAGATACGCAGTATTTT
TRBJ2-3 | . | . | TRBV4-3 | 17 | CASSQDFAGARGDTQYF | TGCGCCAGCAGCCAAGATTTCGCGGGGGCTCGGGGAGATACGCAGTATTTT
TRBJ1-1 | . | once | TRBV28 | 14 | CASSLWAANTEAFF | TGTGCCAGCAGTTTATGGGCGGCGAACACTGAAGCTTTCTTT
TRBJ2-2 | TRBD2 | . | TRBV4-3 | 19 | CASSQVPRASGGNTGELFF | TGCGCCAGCAGCCAAGTTCCCCGGGCTAGCGGGGGAAATACCGGGGAGCTGTTTTTT
TRBJ1-2 | . | . | TRBV20-1 | 11 | CSGAGNYGYTF | TGCAGTGGTGCAGGGAACTATGGCTACACCTTC
TRBJ2-7 | TRBD2 | . | TRBV5-1 | 17 | CASSLRPSGGDSYEQYF | TGCGCCAGCAGCTTGAGGCCTAGCGGGGGGGACTCCTACGAGCAGTACTTC
TRBJ1-2 | . | . | TRBV30 | 12 | CAWRQGAYGYTF | TGTGCCTGGAGACAGGGCGCCTATGGCTACACCTTC
TRBJ2-5 | . | . | TRBV6-5 | 12 | CASRRSEETQYF | TGTGCCAGCAGGAGAAGCGAGGAGACCCAGTACTTC
TRBJ1-4 | . | . | TRBV30 | 14 | CAWNDIPANEKLFF | TGTGCCTGGAATGATATCCCAGCTAATGAAAAACTGTTTTTT
TRBJ1-1 | . | . | TRBV5-4 | 15 | CASSQNRATNTEAFF | TGTGCCAGCAGCCAAAACAGGGCCACGAACACTGAAGCTTTCTTT
TRBJ2-1 | TRBD2 | . | TRBV5-1 | 15 | CASSSLAGALSEQFF | TGCGCCAGCAGCTCACTAGCGGGGGCTCTTAGTGAGCAGTTCTTC
TRBJ2-2 | TRBD2 | . | TRBV10-3 | 14 | CAITDGGASGELFF | TGTGCCATCACGGACGGGGGGGCCTCCGGGGAGCTGTTTTTT
TRBJ1-5 | TRBD1 | once | TRBV10-1 | 16 | CASRRDRGWVGQPQHF | TGCGCCAGCAGGAGAGACAGGGGATGGGTGGGTCAGCCCCAGCATTTT